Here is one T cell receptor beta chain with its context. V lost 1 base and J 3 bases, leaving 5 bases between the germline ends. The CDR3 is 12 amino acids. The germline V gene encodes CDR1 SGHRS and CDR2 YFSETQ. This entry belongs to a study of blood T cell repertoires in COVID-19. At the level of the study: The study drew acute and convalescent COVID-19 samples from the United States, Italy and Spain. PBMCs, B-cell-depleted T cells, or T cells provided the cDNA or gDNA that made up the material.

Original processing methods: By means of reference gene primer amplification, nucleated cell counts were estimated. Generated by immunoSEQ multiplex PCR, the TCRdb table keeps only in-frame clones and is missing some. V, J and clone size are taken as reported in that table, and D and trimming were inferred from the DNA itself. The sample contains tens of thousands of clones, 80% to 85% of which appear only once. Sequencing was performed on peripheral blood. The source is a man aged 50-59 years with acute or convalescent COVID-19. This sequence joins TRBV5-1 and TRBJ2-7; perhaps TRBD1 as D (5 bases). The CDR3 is CASSLTGYEQYF. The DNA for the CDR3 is TGCGCCAGCAGCTTGACAGGCTACGAGCAGTACTTC.